A selection of T cell receptor beta chains follows, all from one sample in a study of OX40 agonist ivuxolimab in advanced cancers. TCRdb's table, derived via immunoSEQ multiplex PCR, lists solely in-frame clones and lacks some. Here the sample spans some 72,000 clones, around 93% being singletons. The specimen comprised CD4+ or CD8+ T cells sorted from blood, sampled in a trial of the OX40 agonist ivuxolimab. The source is an adult with an advanced solid tumor such as melanoma, head and neck, liver or kidney cancer. The CDR3 runs from the conserved cysteine through the conserved F or W. D genes are given only for firm matches. Where a row states a size, it is once, few, many or the class of an expanded clone; other rows omit it.

D | J | V | size | CDR3 | DNA
NA | TRBJ2-7 | TRBV2 | NA | CASRPVGYEQYF | TGTGCCAGCAGGCCAGTCGGATACGAGCAGTACTTC
NA | TRBJ2-7 | TRBV30 | NA | CAWSLGGSYEQYF | TGTGCCTGGAGTTTGGGCGGGTCCTACGAGCAGTACTTC
TRBD2 | TRBJ2-3 | TRBV6-7 | once | CASRRGGDTQYF | TGTGCCAGCAGACGGGGGGGGGATACGCAGTATTTT
TRBD1 | TRBJ1-1 | TRBV30 | few | CAWKRTGGLAFF | TGTGCCTGGAAAAGGACAGGGGGGTTAGCTTTCTTT
NA | TRBJ2-7 | TRBV6-6 | NA | CASSVPRGSDEQYF | TGTGCCAGCAGTGTCCCCCGGGGAAGCGACGAGCAGTACTTC
NA | TRBJ2-5 | TRBV19 | NA | CASSIGAAREETQYF | TGTGCCAGTAGTATTGGAGCGGCGAGGGAAGAGACCCAGTACTTC
NA | TRBJ1-5 | TRBV9 | NA | CASSVGGGPHQPQHF | TGTGCCAGCAGCGTAGGGGGAGGGCCCCATCAGCCCCAGCATTTT
NA | TRBJ1-5 | TRBV11-2 | NA | CASSWGSGQPQHF | TGTGCCAGCAGCTGGGGGTCCGGGCAGCCCCAGCATTTT
NA | TRBJ1-1 | TRBV7-9 | once | CASSTGGDLGTEAFF | TGTGCCAGCAGCACCGGGGGCGATCTGGGCACTGAAGCTTTCTTT
TRBD2 | TRBJ2-1 | TRBV4-2 | NA | CASSQRTPGTSGGPYNEQFF | TGTGCCAGCAGCCAACGAACCCCCGGGACTAGCGGGGGGCCCTACAATGAGCAGTTCTTC
NA | TRBJ2-1 | TRBV12-5 | NA | CASGLRRVGIEQFF | TGTGCTAGTGGCCTCCGGAGGGTCGGGATAGAGCAGTTCTTC
NA | TRBJ2-7 | TRBV11-2 | NA | CASSFMTVTTVF | TGTGCCAGCAGCTTCATGACGGTGACTACCGTCTTC
NA | TRBJ2-2 | TRBV7-8 | NA | CASSPGTLTGELFF | TGTGCCAGCAGCCCCGGGACGCTCACCGGGGAGCTGTTTTTT
TRBD2 | TRBJ2-7 | TRBV10-3 | NA | CAISEHGASGRYEQYF | TGTGCCATCAGTGAGCATGGGGCTAGCGGGAGGTACGAGCAGTACTTC
NA | TRBJ2-5 | TRBV7-9 | NA | CASSQVPVRYRSQETQYF | TGTGCCAGCAGCCAGGTTCCCGTTCGGTACCGGTCTCAAGAGACCCAGTACTTC
NA | TRBJ1-4 | TRBV5-6 | NA | CASSLMADREKLFF | TGTGCCAGCAGCTTGATGGCAGATCGCGAAAAACTGTTTTTT
TRBD2 | TRBJ2-1 | TRBV18 | NA | CASSPPRASGVAYNEQFF | TGTGCCAGCTCACCACCCCGGGCTAGCGGGGTTGCCTACAATGAGCAGTTCTTC